Below are 13 T cell receptor beta chains sequenced from a single sample in a study of cytomegalovirus exposure and HLA in healthy donors. The PCR contained 60 Vbeta and 13 Jbeta primers. TCRdb's table, derived via immunoSEQ multiplex PCR, lists solely in-frame clones and lacks some. This table has roughly 180,000 clones, roughly a tenth appearing once. Sequencing was carried out using PBMCs. These receptors came from a woman aged 25 to 39 in good health and CMV-seropositive.

In this sample, this clone turned up a few times. The V and J genes are TRBV29-1 and TRBJ1-4; D gene ambiguous. Trimming took 1 base from V and 2 from J, leaving 8 bases between them. The CDR3 has 14 amino acids. Germline V gene data show CDR1 as SQVTM and CDR2 as ANQGSEA. The CDR3, as DNA: TGCAGCGTTGAAGGCGGAGACACTAATGAAAAACTGTTTTTT. Translation: CSVEGGDTNEKLFF.

The V and J genes are TRBV15 and TRBJ2-7; tentative D call: TRBD2 (6 bases). Germline V gene data show CDR1 as LNHNV and CDR2 as YYDKDF (reference sequence). V shed 0 bases and J shed 7 bases, with 16 bases lying between them. This CDR3 is built from 15 residues. As DNA, the CDR3 is TGTGCCACCAGCAGAGATCGCGGGGAGTGGGGTGAGCAGTACTTC. This codes for CATSRDRGEWGEQYF. The full variable domain, completed using reference TRBV15 and TRBJ2-7, is DAMVIQNPRYQVTQFGKPVTLSCSQTLNHNVMYWYQQKSSQAPKLLFHYYDKDFNNEADTPDNFQSRRPNTSFCFLDIRSPGLGDTAMYLCATSRDRGEWGEQYFGPGTRLTVT.

The rearrangement joins TRBV7-2 to TRBJ2-7; 11 nucleotides line up with TRBD2. The V gene's germline CDR1 is SGHTA and CDR2 FQGNSA. Losses at the gene ends were 5 bases for V and 1 base for J; bases not matched to a gene: 4. This CDR3 comprises 15 residues. CDR3 sequence reads: CASSRTSGSSYEQYF. The DNA of the CDR3 is TGTGCCAGCAGCCGCACTAGCGGGAGTTCCTACGAGCAGTACTTC.

The chain is built from TRBV7-9 and TRBJ1-1, with D unresolved. V was pared by 0 bases and J by 11 bases, with 10 bases between. The CDR3 consists of 12 residues. In germline, CDR1 is SEHNR, CDR2 FQNEAQ (reference sequence). In DNA, the CDR3 is TGTGCCAGCAGCTTAGCTCCCCAAGAGGCTTTCTTT. Amino acids: CASSLAPQEAFF.

The rearrangement joins TRBV13 to TRBJ1-2; D remains ambiguous. The germline V and J ends were trimmed by 0 bases and 3 bases, with 8 bases remaining between them. The CDR3 spans 14 residues. CDR1 and CDR2 from the germline V gene are PRHDT and FYEKMQ (reference sequence). Here the CDR3 DNA reads TGTGCCAGCAGCTTAGGTCGGGGTCACTATGGCTACACCTTC. Its translation: CASSLGRGHYGYTF.

Only a few counts were recorded for this clone. The chain is built from TRBV30 and TRBJ2-4; a possible D gene is TRBD1 (5 bases). Trimming took 3 bases from V and 8 from J, leaving 14 bases between them. The CDR3 length is 13 residues. Germline V gives CDR1 GTSNPN, CDR2 SVGIG (reference sequence). CDR3 loop: CAWRAGIVDIQYF. The CDR3 DNA follows: TGTGCCTGGAGGGCAGGGATTGTGGACATTCAGTACTTC.

The rearrangement links TRBV2 to TRBJ2-1; D is unclear. This CDR3 has 11 amino acids. Germline lookup yields CDR1 SNHLY and CDR2 FYNNEI. V was clipped by 7 bases and J by 8 bases, with 9 bases between them. The CDR3 sequence is CASTYVYEQFF. CDR3 in DNA: TGTGCCAGCACCTATGTATATGAGCAGTTCTTC.

This clone was seen more than once but under ten times. The chain uses TRBV4-2 and TRBJ2-7; 8 bases are a match to TRBD2. Germline V gene lookup returns CDR1 LGHNA and CDR2 YNFKEQ. V gave up 4 bases and J gave up 0 bases; unmatched junction bases: 8. This CDR3 has 16 amino acids. CDR3 nucleotide sequence: TGTGCCAGCAGCCGGGGTAGCGGGACGCTCTCCTACGAGCAGTACTTC. Translated: CASSRGSGTLSYEQYF.

This clone has a handful of counts. The chain is built from TRBV10-1 and TRBJ2-7; D is perhaps TRBD2 (7 bases). Germline CDR1 is WNHNN and CDR2 is SYGVQD (reference sequence). The CDR3 runs 13 residues. Between the trimmed V and J ends, which lost 1 base and 7 bases, there was a span of 11 bases. CDR3 in amino acids: CASSEWTAGEQYF. Here the CDR3 DNA reads TGCGCCAGCAGTGAGTGGACAGCGGGGGAGCAGTACTTC.

V and J are TRBV19 and TRBJ1-2, with 8 nucleotides matching TRBD1. Trimming at V came to 3 bases and at J to 6 bases, leaving 6 bases not matched to a gene. Germline lookup yields CDR1 LNHDA and CDR2 SQIVND (reference sequence). The CDR3 runs 14 residues. The CDR3 coding sequence is TGTGCCAGTAGTATGCAGGGGGCAAGGAATGGCTACACCTTC. Its translation: CASSMQGARNGYTF.

The rearrangement uses TRBV6-1 and TRBJ2-5; 7 bases fit TRBD1. The CDR3 length is 14 residues. From germline, CDR1 is MNHNS and CDR2 SASEGT. Losses at the gene ends were 6 bases for V and 4 bases for J; bases not matched to a gene: 8. CDR3 DNA sequence: TGTGCCAGCAGGCCTGACAGGGTGCGAGAGACCCAGTACTTC. Translating gives CASRPDRVRETQYF.

This chain uses TRBV5-6 with TRBJ2-7, with 10 bases that match TRBD2. Germline assignment: CDR1 SGHDT and CDR2 YYEEEE. The CDR3 extends over 15 amino acids. After removal of 4 bases from V and 3 bases from J, the junction contained 7 bases not matched to a gene. The CDR3 nucleotides are TGTGCCAGCAGCATTGGACTAGCGGTTAACTACGAGCAGTACTTC. Protein sequence: CASSIGLAVNYEQYF. Variable domain in full (rest from reference TRBV5-6 and TRBJ2-7): DAGVTQSPTHLIKTRGQQVTLRCSPKSGHDTVSWYQQALGQGPQFIFQYYEEEERQRGNFPDRFSGHQFPNYSSELNVNALLLGDSALYLCASSIGLAVNYEQYFGPGTRLTVT.

This clone was counted between two and nine times. The CDR3, as DNA: TGTGCCAGCAGCGTAGCTACGAGCTTCGAGCAGTTCTTC. Protein sequence: CASSVATSFEQFF. The V gene is TRBV9, the J gene TRBJ2-1; no reliable D call. The CDR3 totals 13 residues. Per the germline V gene, CDR1 is SGDLS and CDR2 is YYNGEE. V was cut by 0 bases and J by 10 bases, with 11 bases left in between.